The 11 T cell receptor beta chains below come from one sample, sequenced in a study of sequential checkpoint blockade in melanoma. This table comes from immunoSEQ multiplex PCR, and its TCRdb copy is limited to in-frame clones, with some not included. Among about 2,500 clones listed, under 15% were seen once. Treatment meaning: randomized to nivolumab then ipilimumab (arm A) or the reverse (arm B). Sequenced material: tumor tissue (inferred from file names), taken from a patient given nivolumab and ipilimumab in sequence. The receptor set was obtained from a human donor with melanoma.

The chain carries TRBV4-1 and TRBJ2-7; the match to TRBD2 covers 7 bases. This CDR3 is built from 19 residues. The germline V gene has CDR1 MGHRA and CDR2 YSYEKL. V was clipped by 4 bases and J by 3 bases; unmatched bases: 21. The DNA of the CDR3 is TGCGCCAGCAGCCCCTCCCTAGGCGGAAGCGGGGCACGGGGCTACGAGCAGTACTTC. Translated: CASSPSLGGSGARGYEQYF.

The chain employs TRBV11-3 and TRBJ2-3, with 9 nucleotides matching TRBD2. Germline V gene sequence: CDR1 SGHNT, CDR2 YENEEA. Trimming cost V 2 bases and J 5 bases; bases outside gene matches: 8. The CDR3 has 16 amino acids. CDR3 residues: CASSLRGGGAVDTQYF. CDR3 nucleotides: TGTGCCAGCAGCTTACGTGGCGGGGGGGCGGTAGATACGCAGTATTTT.

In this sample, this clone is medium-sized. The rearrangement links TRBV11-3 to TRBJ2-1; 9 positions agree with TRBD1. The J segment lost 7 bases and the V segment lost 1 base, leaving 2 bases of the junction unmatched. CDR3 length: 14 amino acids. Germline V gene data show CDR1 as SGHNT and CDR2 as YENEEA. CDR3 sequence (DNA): TGTGCCAGCAGCTTAGGGACAGGGGTTAATGAGCAGTTCTTC. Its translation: CASSLGTGVNEQFF.

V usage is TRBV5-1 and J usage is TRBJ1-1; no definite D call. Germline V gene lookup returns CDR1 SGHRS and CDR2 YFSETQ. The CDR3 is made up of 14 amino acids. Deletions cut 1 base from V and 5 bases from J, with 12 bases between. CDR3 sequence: CASSLRQDATEAFF. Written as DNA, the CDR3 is TGCGCCAGCAGCTTGCGTCAGGACGCGACTGAAGCTTTCTTT. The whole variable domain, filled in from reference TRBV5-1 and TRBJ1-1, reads KAGVTQTPRYLIKTRGQQVTLSCSPISGHRSVSWYQQTPGQGLQFLFEYFSETQRNKGNFPGRFSGRQFSNSRSEMNVSTLELGDSALYLCASSLRQDATEAFFGQGTRLTVV.

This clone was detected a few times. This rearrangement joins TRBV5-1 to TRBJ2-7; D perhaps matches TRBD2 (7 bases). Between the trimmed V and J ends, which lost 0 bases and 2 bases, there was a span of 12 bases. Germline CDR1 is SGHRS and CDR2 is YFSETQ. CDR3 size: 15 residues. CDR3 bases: TGCGCCAGCAGCTTGGCGGGGGGCAGCCCCTACGAGCAGTACTTC. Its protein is CASSLAGGSPYEQYF.

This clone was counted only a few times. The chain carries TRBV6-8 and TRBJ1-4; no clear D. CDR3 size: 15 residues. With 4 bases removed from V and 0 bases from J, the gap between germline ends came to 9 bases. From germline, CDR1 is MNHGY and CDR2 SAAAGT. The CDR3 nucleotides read TGTGCCAGCAGTTGGCAGTCTGCAACTAATGAAAAACTGTTTTTT. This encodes CASSWQSATNEKLFF.

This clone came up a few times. CDR3 residues: CASSLGQGWDGYTF. The CDR3 DNA reads TGCGCCAGCAGCTTAGGACAGGGATGGGATGGCTACACCTTC. The chain employs TRBV5-1 and TRBJ1-2; 8 bases are shared with TRBD1. The CDR3 is 14 residues long. V gave up 2 bases and J gave up 6 bases; unmatched junction bases: 6. Germline V CDR1 and CDR2: SGHRS, YFSETQ.

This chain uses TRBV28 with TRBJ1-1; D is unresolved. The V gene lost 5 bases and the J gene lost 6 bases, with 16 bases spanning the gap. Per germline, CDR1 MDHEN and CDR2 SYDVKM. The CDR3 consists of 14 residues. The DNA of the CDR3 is TGTGCCAGCAGTGGGCGGACCCGGTCCCCTGAAGCTTTCTTT. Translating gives CASSGRTRSPEAFF.

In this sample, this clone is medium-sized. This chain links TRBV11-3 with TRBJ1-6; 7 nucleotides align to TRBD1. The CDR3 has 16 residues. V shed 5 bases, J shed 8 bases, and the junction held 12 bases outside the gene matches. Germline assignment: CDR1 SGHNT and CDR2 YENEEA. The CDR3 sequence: CASSVTGNLNYSPLHF. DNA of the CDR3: TGTGCCAGCAGCGTGACAGGGAATCTAAATTATTCACCCCTCCACTTT.

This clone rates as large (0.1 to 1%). CDR3 DNA: TGTGCCAGCAGTGTGTCCCCCGGGGAGCTGTTTTTT. It encodes CASSVSPGELFF. The chain combines TRBV25-1 with TRBJ2-2, with unresolved D. The CDR3 covers 12 residues. Germline values: CDR1 MGHDK, CDR2 SYGVNS. V was pared by 4 bases and J by 6 bases, with 6 bases between.

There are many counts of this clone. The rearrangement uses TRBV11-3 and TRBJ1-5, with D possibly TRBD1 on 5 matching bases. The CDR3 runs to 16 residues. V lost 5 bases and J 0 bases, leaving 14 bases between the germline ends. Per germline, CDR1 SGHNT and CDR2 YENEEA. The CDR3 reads CASSLMTGGSNQPQHF. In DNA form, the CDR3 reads TGTGCCAGCAGCCTGATGACCGGGGGTAGCAATCAGCCCCAGCATTTT.